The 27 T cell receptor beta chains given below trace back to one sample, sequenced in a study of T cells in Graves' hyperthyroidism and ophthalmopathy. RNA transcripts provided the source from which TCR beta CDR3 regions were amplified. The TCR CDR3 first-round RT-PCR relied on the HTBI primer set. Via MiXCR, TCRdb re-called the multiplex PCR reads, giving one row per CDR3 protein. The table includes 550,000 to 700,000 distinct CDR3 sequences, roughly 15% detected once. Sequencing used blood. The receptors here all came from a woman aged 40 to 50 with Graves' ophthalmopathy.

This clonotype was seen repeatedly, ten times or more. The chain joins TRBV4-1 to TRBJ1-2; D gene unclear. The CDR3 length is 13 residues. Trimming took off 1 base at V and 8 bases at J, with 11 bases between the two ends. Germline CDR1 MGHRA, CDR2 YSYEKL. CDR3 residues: CASSQGNLWGYTF. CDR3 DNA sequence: TGCGCCAGCAGCCAAGGAAATTTATGGGGCTACACCTTC.

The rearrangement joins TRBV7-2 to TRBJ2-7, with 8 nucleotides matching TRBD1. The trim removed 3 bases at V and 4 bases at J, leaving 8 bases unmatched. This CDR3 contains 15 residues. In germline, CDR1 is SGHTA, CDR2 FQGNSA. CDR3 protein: CASSFEDRDSYEQYF. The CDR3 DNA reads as TGTGCCAGCAGCTTCGAGGACAGGGATTCTTACGAGCAGTACTTC.

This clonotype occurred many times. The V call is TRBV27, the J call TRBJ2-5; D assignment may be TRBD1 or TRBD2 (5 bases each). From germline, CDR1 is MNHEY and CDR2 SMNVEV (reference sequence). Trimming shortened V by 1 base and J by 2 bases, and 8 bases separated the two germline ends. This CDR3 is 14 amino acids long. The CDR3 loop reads CASSLLGEQETQYF. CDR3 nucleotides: TGTGCCAGCAGTTTATTGGGGGAACAAGAGACCCAGTACTTC.

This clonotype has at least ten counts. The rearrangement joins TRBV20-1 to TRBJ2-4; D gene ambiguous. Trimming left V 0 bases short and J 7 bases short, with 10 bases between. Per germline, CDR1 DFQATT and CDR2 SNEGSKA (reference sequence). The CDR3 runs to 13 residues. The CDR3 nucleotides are TGCAGTGCTAGAGAACCCTCCCAGAACATTCAGTACTTC. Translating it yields CSAREPSQNIQYF.

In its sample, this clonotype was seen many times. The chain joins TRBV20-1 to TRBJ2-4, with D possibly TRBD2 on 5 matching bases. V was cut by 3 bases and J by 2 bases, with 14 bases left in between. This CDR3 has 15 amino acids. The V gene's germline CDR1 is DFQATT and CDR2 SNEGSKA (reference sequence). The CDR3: CSARPGFRSKNIQYF. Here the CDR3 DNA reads TGCAGTGCTAGGCCGGGGTTTCGATCCAAAAACATTCAGTACTTC.

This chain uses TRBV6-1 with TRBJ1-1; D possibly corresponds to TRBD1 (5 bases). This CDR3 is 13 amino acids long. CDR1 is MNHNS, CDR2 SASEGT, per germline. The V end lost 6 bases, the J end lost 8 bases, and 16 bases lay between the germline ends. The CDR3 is CASRAGGVREAFF. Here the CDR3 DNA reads TGTGCCAGCAGGGCCGGGGGGGTGCGGGAAGCTTTCTTT.

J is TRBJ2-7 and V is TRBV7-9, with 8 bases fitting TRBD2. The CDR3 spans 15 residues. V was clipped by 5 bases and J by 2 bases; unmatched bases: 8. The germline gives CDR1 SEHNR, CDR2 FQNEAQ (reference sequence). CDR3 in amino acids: CASSRGGGKTYEQYF. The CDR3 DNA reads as TGTGCCAGCAGCCGGGGGGGCGGGAAGACCTACGAGCAGTACTTC.

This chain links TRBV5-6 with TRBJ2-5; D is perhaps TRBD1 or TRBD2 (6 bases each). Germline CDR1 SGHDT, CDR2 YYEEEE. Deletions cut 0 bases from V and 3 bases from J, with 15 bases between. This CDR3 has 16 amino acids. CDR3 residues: CASSLVRGVAKETQYF. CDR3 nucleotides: TGTGCCAGCAGCTTGGTTAGGGGGGTGGCGAAAGAGACCCAGTACTTC.

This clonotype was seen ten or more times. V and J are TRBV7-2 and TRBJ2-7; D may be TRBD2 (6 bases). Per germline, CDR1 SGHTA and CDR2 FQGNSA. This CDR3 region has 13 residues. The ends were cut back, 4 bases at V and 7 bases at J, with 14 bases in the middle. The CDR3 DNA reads TGTGCCAGCAGCTACCGGACCGGAGGGGAGCAGTACTTC. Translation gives CASSYRTGGEQYF.

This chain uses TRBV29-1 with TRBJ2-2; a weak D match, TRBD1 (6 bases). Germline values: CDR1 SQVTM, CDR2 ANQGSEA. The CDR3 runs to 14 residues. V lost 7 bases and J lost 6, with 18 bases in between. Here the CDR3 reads CSGSTGSHAGELFF. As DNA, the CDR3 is TGCAGCGGCAGTACAGGGTCCCATGCCGGGGAGCTGTTTTTT.

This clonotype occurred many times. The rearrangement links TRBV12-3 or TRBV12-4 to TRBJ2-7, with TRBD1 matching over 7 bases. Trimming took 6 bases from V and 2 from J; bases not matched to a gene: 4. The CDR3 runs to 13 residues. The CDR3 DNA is TGTGCCAGCAGACCGACAGGGCCCTACGAGCAGTACTTC. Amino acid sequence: CASRPTGPYEQYF.

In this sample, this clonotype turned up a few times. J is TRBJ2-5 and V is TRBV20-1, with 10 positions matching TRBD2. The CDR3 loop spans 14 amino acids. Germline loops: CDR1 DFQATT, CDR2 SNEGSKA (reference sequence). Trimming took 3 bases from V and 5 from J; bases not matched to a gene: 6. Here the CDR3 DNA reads TGCAGTGCTAGCAGCGGGGGGGCTTTTGAGACCCAGTACTTC. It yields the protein CSASSGGAFETQYF.

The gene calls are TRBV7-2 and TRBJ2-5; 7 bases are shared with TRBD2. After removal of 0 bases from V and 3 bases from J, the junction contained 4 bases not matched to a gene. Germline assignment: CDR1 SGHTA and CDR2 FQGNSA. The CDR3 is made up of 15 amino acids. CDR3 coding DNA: TGTGCCAGCAGCTTAGCGTGGGCGGGAGAAGAGACCCAGTACTTC. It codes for CASSLAWAGEETQYF.

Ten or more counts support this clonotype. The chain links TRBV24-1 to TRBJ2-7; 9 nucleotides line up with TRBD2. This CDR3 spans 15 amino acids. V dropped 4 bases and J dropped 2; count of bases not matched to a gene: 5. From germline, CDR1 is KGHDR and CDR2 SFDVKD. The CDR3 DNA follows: TGTGCCACCAGTGACCCGACTAGCGGAGCCTACGAGCAGTACTTC. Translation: CATSDPTSGAYEQYF.

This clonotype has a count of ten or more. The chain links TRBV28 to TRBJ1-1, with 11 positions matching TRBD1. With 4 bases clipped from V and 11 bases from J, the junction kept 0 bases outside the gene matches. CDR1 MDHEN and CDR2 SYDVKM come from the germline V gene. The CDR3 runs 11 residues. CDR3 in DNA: TGTGCCAGCAGTTGGGACAGGGGGGCTTTCTTT. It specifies CASSWDRGAFF.

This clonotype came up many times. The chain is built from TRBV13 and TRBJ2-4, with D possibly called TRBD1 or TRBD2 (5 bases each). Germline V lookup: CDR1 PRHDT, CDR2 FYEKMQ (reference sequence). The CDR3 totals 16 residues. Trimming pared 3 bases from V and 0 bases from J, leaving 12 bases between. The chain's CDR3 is CASSLEPGLAKNIQYF. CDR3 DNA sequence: TGTGCCAGCAGCTTGGAACCGGGGCTAGCCAAAAACATTCAGTACTTC.

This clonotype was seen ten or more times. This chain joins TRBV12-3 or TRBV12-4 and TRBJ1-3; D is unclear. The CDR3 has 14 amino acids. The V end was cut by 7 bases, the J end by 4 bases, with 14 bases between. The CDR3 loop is CASTGGVLGNTIYF. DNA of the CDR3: TGTGCCAGCACGGGCGGGGTACTCGGAAACACCATATATTTT.

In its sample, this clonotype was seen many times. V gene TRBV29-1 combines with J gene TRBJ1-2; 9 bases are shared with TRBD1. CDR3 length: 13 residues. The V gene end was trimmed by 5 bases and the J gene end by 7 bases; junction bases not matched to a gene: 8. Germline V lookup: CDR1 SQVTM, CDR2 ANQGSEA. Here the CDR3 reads CSVNRQGGTGYTF. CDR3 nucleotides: TGCAGCGTTAATCGACAGGGGGGGACTGGCTACACCTTC.

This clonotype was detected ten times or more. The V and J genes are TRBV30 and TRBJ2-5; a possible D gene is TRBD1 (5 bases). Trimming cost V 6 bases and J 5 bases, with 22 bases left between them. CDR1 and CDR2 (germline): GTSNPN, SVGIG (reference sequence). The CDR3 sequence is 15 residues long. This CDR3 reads CACTSGLGSRETQYF. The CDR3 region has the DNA TGTGCCTGTACGTCAGGGTTGGGTTCTAGGGAGACCCAGTACTTC.

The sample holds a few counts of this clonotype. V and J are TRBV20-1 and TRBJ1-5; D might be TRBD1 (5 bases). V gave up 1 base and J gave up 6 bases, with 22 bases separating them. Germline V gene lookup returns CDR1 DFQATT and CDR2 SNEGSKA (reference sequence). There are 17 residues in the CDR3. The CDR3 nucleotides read TGCAGTGCTAGAGTCCCTTGGGGCGACAGAAGTGTTCAGCCCCAGCATTTT. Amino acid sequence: CSARVPWGDRSVQPQHF.

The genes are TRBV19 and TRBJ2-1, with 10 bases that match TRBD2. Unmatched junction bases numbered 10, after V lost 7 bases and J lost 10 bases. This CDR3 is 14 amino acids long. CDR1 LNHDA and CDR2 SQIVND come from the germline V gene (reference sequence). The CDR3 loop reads CASNPSGSRWEQFF. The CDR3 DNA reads TGTGCCAGTAATCCTAGCGGGAGTCGGTGGGAGCAGTTCTTC.

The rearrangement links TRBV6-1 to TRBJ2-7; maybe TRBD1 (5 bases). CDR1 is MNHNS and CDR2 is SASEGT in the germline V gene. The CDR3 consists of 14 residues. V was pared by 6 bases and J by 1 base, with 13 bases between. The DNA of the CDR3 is TGTGCCAGCAGACCCAAGGCAGGGTCCTACGAGCAGTACTTC. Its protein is CASRPKAGSYEQYF.

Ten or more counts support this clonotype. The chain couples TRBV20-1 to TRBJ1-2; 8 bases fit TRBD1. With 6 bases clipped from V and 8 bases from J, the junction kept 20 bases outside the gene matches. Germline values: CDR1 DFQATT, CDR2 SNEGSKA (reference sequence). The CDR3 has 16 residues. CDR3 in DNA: TGCAGTGCCGATACGCTAAGGACAGGGTTAGGAAAGGGCTACACCTTC. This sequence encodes CSADTLRTGLGKGYTF.

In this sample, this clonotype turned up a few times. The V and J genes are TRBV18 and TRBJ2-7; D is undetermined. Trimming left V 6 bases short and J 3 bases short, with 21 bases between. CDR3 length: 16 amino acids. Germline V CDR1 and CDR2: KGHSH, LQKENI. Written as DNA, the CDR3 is TGTGCCAGCTCGCCAGCAGCAACGGATGGAAGCTACGAGCAGTACTTC. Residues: CASSPAATDGSYEQYF.

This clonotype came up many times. CDR3 in amino acids: CASSFPLQSYSGNTIYF. The CDR3 DNA is TGTGCCAGCAGTTTTCCCTTACAGTCCTACTCTGGAAACACCATATATTTT. The rearrangement joins TRBV28 to TRBJ1-3, with D unresolved. The V gene lost 3 bases and the J gene lost 0 bases, with 15 bases spanning the gap. Germline lookup yields CDR1 MDHEN and CDR2 SYDVKM. The CDR3 runs 17 residues.

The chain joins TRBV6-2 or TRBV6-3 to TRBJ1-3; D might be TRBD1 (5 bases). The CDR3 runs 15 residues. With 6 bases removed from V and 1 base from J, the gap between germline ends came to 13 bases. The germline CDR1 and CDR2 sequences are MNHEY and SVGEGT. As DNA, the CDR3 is TGTGCCAGCAGGCCAGGGTCTGGATCTGGAAACACCATATATTTT. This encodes CASRPGSGSGNTIYF.

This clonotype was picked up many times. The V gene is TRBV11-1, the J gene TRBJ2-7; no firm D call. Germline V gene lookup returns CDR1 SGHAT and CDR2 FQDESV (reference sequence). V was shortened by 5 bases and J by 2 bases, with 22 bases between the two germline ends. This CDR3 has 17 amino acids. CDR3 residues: CASSPVGTLGRAYEQYF. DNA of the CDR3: TGTGCCAGCAGCCCCGTGGGTACGTTAGGAAGAGCCTACGAGCAGTACTTC.